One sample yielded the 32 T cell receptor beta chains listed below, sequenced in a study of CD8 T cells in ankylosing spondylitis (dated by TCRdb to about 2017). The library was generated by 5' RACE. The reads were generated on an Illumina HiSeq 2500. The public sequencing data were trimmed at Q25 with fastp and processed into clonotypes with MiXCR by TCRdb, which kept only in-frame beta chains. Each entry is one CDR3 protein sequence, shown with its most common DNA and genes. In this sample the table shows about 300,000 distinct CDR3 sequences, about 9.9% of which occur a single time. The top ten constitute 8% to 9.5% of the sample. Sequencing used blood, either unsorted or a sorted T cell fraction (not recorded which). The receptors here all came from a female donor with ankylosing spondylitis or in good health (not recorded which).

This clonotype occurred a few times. CDR3 nucleotide sequence: TGTGCCAGCAGTCAACAGGGGGCCTATACTTGGAATCAGCCCCAGCATTTT. This gives the protein CASSQQGAYTWNQPQHF. The chain combines TRBV27 with TRBJ1-5, with 9 nucleotides matching TRBD1. The germline V gene encodes CDR1 MNHEY and CDR2 SMNVEV (reference sequence). CDR3 length: 17 amino acids. The ends lost 5 bases at V and 4 bases at J; junction bases unmatched: 12.

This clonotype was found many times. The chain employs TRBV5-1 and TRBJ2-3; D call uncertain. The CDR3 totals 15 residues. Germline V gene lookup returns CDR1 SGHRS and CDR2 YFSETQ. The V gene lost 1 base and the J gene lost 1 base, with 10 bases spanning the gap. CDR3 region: CASSLMAHGTDTQYF. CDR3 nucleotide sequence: TGCGCCAGCAGCTTGATGGCGCACGGCACAGATACGCAGTATTTT.

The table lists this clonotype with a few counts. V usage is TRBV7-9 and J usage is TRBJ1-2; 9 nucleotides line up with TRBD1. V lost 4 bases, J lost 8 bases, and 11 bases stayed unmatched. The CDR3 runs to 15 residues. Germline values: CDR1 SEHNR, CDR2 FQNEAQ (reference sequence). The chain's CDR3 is CASSSTGTGSRGYTF. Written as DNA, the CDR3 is TGTGCCAGCAGCTCTACCGGGACAGGGAGTCGCGGCTACACCTTC.

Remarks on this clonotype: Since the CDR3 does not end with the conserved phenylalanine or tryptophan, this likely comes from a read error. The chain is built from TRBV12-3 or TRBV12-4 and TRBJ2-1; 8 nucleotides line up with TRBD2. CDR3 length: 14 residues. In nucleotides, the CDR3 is TGTGCCAACAGTTTTCCGGGGGGGGCCAATGAGCAGTTCATC. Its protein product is CANSFPGGANEQFI.

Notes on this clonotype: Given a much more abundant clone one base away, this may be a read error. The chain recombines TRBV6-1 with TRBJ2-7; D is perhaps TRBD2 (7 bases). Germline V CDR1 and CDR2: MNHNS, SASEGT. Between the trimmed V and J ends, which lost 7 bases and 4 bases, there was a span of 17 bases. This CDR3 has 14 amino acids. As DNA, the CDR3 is TGTGCCAGCAACGGGAGACGGGGGGCTTACGAGCAGTACTTC. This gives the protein CASNGRRGAYEQYF.

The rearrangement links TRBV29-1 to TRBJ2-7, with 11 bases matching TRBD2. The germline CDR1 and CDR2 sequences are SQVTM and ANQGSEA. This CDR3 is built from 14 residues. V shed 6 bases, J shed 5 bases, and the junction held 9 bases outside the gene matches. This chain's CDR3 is CSVSISGRGNEQYF. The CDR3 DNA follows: TGCAGCGTCTCAATTAGCGGGAGGGGCAACGAGCAGTACTTC.

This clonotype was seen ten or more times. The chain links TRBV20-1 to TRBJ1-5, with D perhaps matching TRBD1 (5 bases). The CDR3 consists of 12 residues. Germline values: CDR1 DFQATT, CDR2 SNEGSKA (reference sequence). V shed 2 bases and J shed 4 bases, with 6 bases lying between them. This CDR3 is CSARKGNQPQHF. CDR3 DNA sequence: TGCAGTGCTAGAAAGGGGAATCAGCCCCAGCATTTT.

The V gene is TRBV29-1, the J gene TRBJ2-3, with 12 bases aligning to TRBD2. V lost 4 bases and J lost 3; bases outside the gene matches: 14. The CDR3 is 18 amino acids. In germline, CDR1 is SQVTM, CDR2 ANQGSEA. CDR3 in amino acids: CSVVGAWATSGRTDTQYF. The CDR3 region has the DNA TGCAGCGTTGTGGGTGCGTGGGCGACTAGCGGGAGAACAGATACGCAGTATTTT.

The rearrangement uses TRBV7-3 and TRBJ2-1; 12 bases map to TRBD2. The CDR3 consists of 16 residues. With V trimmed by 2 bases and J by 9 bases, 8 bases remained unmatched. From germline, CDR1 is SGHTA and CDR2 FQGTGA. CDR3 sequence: CASSLGLAGGQSEQFF. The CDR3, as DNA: TGTGCCAGCAGCTTAGGGCTAGCGGGGGGGCAAAGTGAGCAGTTCTTC.

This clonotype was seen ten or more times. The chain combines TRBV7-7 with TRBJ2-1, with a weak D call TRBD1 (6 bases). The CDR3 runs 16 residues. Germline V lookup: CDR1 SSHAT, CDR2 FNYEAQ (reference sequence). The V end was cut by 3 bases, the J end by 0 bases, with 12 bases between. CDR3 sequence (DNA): TGTGCCAGCAGCTTGACAGGAGTAAGCTCCTACAATGAGCAGTTCTTC. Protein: CASSLTGVSSYNEQFF.

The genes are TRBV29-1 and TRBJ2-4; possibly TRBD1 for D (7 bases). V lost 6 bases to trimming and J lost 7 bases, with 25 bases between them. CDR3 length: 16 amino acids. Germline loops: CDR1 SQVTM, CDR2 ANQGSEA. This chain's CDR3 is CSVAPGAAGGLNIQYF. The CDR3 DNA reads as TGCAGCGTAGCCCCGGGGGCCGCAGGGGGGTTGAACATTCAGTACTTC. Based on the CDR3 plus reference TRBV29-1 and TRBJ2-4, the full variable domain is SAVISQKPSRDICQRGTSLTIQCQVDSQVTMMFWYRQQPGQSLTLIATANQGSEATYESGFVIDKFPISRPNLTFSTLTVSNMSPEDSSIYLCSVAPGAAGGLNIQYFGAGTRLSVL.

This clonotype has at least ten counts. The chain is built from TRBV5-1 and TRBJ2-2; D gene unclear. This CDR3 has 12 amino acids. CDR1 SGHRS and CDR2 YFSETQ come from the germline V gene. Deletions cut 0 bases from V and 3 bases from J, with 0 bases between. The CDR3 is CASSLDTGELFF. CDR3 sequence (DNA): TGCGCCAGCAGCTTGGACACCGGGGAGCTGTTTTTT.

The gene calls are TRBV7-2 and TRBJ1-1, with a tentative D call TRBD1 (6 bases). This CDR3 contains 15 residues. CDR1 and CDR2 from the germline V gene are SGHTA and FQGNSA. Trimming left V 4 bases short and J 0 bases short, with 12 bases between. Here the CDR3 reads CASSSSTGLNTEAFF. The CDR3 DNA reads TGTGCCAGCAGCTCGTCTACAGGGCTGAACACTGAAGCTTTCTTT.

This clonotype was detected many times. CDR3 residues: CASSPTGHGADTQYF. The DNA of the CDR3 is TGTGCCAGCAGCCCTACCGGTCACGGGGCAGATACGCAGTATTTT. The rearrangement uses TRBV5-8 and TRBJ2-3; D may be TRBD2 (5 bases). The CDR3 covers 15 residues. Trimming took 4 bases from V and 4 from J, leaving 16 bases between them. Germline loops: CDR1 SGHTS, CDR2 YDEGEE.

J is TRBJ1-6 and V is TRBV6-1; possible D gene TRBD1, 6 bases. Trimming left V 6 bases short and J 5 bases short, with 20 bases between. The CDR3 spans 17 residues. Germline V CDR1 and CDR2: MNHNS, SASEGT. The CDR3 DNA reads TGTGCCAGCAGGTCCATGTGGGGGGCCCTAGATAATTCACCCCTCCACTTT. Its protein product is CASRSMWGALDNSPLHF.

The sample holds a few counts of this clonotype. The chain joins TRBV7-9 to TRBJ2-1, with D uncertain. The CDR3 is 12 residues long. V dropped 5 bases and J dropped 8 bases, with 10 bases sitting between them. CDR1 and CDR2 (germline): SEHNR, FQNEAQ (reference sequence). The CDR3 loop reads CASSPVQDEQFF. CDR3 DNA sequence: TGTGCCAGCAGCCCAGTTCAGGATGAGCAGTTCTTC. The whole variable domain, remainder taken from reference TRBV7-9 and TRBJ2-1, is DTGVSQNPRHKITKRGQNVTFRCDPISEHNRLYWYRQTLGQGPEFLTYFQNEAQLEKSRLLSDRFSAERPKGSFSTLEIQRTEQGDSAMYLCASSPVQDEQFFGPGTRLTVL.

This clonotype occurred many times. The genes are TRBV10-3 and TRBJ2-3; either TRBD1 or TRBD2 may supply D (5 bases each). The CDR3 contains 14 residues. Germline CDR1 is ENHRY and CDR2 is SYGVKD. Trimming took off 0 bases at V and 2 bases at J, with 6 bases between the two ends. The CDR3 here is CAISESGVTDTQYF. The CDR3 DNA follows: TGTGCCATCAGTGAGTCGGGGGTCACAGATACGCAGTATTTT.

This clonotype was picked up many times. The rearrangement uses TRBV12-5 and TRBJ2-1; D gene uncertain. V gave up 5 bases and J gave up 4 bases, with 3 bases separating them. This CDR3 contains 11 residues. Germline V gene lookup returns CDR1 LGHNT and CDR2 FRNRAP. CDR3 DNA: TGTGCTAGTGGTCCTTACAATGAGCAGTTCTTC. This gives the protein CASGPYNEQFF.

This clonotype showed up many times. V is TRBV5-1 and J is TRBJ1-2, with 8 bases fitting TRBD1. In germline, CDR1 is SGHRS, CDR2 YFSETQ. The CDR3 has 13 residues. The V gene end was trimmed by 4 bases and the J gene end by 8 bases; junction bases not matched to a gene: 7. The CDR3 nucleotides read TGCGCCAGCAGCACCGGACAGGGCGGAGGCTACACCTTC. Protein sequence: CASSTGQGGGYTF.

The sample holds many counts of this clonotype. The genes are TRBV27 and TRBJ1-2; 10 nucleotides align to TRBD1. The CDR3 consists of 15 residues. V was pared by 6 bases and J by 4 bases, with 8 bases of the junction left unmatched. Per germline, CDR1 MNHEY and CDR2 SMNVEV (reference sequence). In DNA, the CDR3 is TGTGCCAGCAGCTCCTTGGGACAGGGGATCTATGGCTACACCTTC. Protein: CASSSLGQGIYGYTF.

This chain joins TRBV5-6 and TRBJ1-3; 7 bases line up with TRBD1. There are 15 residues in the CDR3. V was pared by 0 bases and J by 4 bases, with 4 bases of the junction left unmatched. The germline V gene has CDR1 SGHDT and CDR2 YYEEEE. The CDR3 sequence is CASSLAGTAGNTIYF. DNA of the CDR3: TGTGCCAGCAGCTTGGCCGGGACAGCAGGAAACACCATATATTTT.

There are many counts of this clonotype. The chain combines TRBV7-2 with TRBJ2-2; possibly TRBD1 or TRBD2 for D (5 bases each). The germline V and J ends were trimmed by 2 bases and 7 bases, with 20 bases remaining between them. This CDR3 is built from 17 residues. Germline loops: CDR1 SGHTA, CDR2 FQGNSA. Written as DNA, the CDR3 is TGTGCCAGCAGCTTATTTTCCCTCGGGACCCGGGGCGGGGAGCTGTTTTTT. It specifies CASSLFSLGTRGGELFF.

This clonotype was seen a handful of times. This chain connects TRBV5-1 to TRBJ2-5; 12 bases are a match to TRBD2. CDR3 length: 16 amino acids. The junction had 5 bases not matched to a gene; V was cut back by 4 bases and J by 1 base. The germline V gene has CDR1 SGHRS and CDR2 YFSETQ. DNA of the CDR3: TGCGCCAGCAGCCCCGGGACTAGCGGGTTCCAAGAGACCCAGTACTTC. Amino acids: CASSPGTSGFQETQYF.

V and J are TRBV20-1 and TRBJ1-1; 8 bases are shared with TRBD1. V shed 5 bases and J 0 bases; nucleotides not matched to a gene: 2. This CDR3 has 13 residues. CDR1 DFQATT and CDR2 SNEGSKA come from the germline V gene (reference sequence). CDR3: CSAGQGVNTEAFF. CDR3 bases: TGCAGTGCTGGACAGGGAGTGAACACTGAAGCTTTCTTT.

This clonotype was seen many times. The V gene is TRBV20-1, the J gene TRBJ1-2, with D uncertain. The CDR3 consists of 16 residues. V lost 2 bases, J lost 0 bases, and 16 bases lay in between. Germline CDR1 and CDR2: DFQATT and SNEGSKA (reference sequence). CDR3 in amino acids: CSARWVGDEANYGYTF. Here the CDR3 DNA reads TGCAGTGCTAGATGGGTGGGAGATGAAGCTAACTATGGCTACACCTTC.

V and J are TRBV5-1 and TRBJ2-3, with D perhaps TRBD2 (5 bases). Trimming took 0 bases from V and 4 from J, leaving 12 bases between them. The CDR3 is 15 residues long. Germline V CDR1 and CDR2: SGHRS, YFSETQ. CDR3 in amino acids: CASSLAGVLPDTQYF. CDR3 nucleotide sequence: TGCGCCAGCAGCTTGGCCGGGGTACTGCCAGATACGCAGTATTTT.

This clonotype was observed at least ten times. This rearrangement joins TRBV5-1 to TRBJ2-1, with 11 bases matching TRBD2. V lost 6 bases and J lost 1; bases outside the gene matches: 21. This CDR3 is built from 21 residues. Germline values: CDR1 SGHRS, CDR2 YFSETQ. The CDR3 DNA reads TGCGCCAGCATTGATGAGGGGACAGCACCTTTAGCGGGAGGGTCCTACAATGAGCAGTTCTTC. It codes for CASIDEGTAPLAGGSYNEQFF.

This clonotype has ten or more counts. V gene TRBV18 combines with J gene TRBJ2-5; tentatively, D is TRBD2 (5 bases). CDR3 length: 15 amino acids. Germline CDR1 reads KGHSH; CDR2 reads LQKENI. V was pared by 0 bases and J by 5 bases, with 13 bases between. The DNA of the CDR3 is TGTGCCAGCTCACCACCAGAGAGGGCCTGGGAGACCCAGTACTTC. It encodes CASSPPERAWETQYF.

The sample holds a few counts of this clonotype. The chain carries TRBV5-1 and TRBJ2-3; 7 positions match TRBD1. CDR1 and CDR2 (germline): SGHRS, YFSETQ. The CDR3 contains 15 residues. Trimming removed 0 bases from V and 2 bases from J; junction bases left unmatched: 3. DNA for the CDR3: TGCGCCAGCAGCTTGGGGACAGGCTACACAGATACGCAGTATTTT. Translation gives CASSLGTGYTDTQYF.

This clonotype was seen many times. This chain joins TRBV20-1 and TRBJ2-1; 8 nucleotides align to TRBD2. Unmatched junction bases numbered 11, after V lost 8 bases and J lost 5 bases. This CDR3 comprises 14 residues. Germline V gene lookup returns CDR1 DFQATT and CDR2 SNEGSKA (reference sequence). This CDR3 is CSSLGVLADNEQFF. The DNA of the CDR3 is TGCAGTTCCCTGGGAGTACTAGCGGACAATGAGCAGTTCTTC.

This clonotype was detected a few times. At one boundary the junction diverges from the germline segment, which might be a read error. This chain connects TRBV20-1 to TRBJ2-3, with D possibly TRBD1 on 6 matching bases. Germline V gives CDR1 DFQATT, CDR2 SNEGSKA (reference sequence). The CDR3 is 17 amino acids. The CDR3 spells CCARDVGQPFFTDTQYF. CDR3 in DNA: TGCTGTGCTAGAGACGTAGGACAGCCGTTTTTCACAGATACGCAGTATTTT.

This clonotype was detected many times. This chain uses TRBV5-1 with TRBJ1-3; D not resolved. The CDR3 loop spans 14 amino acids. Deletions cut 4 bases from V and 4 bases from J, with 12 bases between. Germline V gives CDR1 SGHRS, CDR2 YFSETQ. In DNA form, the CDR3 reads TGCGCCAGCAGCCCGCTGGGGAGGGGAAACACCATATATTTT. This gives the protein CASSPLGRGNTIYF.